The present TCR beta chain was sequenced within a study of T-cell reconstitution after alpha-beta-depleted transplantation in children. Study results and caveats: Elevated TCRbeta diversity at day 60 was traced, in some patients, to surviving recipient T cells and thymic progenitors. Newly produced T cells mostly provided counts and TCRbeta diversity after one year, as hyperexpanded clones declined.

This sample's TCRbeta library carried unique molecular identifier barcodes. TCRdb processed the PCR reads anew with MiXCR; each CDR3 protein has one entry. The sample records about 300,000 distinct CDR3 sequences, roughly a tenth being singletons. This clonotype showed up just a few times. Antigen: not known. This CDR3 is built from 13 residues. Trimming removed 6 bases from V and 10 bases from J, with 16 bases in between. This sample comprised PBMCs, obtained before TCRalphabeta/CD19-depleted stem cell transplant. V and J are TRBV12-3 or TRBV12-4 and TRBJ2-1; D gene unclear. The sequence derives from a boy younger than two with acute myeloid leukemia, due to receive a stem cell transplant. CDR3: CASSPIVVGEQFF. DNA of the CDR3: TGTGCCAGCAGCCCAATAGTAGTTGGGGAGCAGTTCTTC.